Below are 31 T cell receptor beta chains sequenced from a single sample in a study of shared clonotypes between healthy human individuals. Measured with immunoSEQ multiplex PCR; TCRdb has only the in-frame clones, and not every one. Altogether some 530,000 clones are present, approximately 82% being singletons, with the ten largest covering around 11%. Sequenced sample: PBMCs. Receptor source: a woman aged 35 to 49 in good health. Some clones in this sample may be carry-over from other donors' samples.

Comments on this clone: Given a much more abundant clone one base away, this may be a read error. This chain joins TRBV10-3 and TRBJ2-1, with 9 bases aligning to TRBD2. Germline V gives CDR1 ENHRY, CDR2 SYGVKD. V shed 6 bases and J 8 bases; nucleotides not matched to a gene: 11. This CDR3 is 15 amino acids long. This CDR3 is CAISRTGGRGDEQFF. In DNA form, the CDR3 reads TGTGCCATCAGCCGGACTGGCGGGAGGGGGGATGAGCAGTTCTTC.

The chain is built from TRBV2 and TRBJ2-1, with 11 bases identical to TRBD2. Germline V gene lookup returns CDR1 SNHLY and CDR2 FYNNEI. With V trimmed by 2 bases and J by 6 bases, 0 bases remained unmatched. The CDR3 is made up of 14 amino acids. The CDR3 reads CASSELAGGNEQFF. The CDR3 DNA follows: TGTGCCAGCAGTGAACTAGCGGGAGGCAATGAGCAGTTCTTC.

CDR3 nucleotides: TGTGCCTGGAGTATCGTGGGGGGGAAGTCTGAAGCTTTCTTT. Amino acids: CAWSIVGGKSEAFF. V is TRBV30 and J is TRBJ1-1, with D perhaps matching TRBD1 (5 bases). This CDR3 comprises 14 residues. The V end lost 2 bases, the J end lost 6 bases, and 16 bases lay between the germline ends. Germline CDR1 GTSNPN, CDR2 SVGIG (reference sequence).

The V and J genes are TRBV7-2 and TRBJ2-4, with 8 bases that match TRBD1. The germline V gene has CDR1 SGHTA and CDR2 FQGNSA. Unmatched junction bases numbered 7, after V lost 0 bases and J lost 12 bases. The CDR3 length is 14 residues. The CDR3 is CASSLAPGQESQYF. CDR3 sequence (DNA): TGTGCCAGCAGCTTAGCCCCGGGACAGGAAAGTCAGTACTTC.

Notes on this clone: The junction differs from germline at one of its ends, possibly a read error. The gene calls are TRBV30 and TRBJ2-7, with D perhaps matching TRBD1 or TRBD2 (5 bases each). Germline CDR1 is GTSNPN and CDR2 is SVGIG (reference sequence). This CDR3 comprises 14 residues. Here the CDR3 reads CAWSDPGTGNPGLF. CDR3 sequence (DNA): TGTGCCTGGAGTGACCCTGGAACCGGGAACCCGGGGCTCTTC.

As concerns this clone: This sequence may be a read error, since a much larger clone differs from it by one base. The CDR3 DNA sequence: TGTGTCTGGAGTGGGATTACAGGGGGCTATGGCTACACCTTC. Its translation is CVWSGITGGYGYTF. This rearrangement joins TRBV30 to TRBJ1-2, with 8 bases aligning to TRBD1. The germline gives CDR1 GTSNPN, CDR2 SVGIG (reference sequence). The CDR3 is 14 residues long.

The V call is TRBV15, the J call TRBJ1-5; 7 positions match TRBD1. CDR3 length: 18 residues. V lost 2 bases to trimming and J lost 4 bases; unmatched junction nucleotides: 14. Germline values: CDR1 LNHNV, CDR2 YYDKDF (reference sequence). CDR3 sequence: CATSRSAVTGIGNQPQHF. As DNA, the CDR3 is TGTGCCACCAGCAGATCCGCCGTGACAGGGATTGGAAATCAGCCCCAGCATTTT. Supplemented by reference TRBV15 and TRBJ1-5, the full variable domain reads DAMVIQNPRYQVTQFGKPVTLSCSQTLNHNVMYWYQQKSSQAPKLLFHYYDKDFNNEADTPDNFQSRRPNTSFCFLDIRSPGLGDTAMYLCATSRSAVTGIGNQPQHFGDGTRLSIL.

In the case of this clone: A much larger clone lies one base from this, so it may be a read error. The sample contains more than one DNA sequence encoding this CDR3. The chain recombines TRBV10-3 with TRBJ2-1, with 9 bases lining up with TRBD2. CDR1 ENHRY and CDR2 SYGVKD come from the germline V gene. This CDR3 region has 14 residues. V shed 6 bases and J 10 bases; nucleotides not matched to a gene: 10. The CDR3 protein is CAISGTSLGNEQFF. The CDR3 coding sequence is TGTGCCATCAGCGGGACTAGCCTGGGCAACGAGCAGTTCTTC.

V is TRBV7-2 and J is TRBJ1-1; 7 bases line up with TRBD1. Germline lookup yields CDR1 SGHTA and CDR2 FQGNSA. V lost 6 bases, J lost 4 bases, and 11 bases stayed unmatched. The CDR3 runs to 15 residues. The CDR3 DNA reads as TGTGCCAGCAGAGTTGGACAGGCTAGGGGCACTGAAGCTTTCTTT. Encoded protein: CASRVGQARGTEAFF.

The CDR3 protein is CASSSITGYTEAFF. The CDR3 coding sequence is TGTGCCAGCAGCTCCATAACAGGGTACACTGAAGCTTTCTTT. The chain combines TRBV5-6 with TRBJ1-1; D perhaps matches TRBD1 (6 bases). CDR3 length: 14 amino acids. Trimming cost V 3 bases and J 3 bases, with 12 bases left between them. Germline V CDR1 and CDR2: SGHDT, YYEEEE.

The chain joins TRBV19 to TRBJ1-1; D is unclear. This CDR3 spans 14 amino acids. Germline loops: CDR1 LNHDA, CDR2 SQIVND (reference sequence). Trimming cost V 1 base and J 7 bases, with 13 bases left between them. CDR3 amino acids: CASSIGRGSDEAFF. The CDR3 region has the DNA TGTGCCAGTAGTATAGGTCGTGGCAGCGATGAAGCTTTCTTT.

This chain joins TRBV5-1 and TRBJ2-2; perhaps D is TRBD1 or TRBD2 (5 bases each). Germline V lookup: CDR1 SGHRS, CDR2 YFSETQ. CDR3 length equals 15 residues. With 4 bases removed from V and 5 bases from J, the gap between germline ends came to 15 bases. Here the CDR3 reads CASSTEGPYTGELFF. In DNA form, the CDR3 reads TGCGCCAGCAGCACCGAGGGACCCTATACCGGGGAGCTGTTTTTT.

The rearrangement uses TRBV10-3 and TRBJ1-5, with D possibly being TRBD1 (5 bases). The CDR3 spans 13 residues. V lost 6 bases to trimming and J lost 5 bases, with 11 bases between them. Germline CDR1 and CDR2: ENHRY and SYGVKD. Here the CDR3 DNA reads TGTGCCATCAGGGGGGACGCTGATCAGCCCCAGCATTTT. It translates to CAIRGDADQPQHF.

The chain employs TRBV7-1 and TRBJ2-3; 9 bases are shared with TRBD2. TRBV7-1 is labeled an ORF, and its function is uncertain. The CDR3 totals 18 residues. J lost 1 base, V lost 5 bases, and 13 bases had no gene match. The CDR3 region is CASSLHLAGGVGTDTQYF. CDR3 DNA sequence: TGTGCCAGCAGCCTCCACCTTGCGGGGGGGGTGGGCACAGATACGCAGTATTTT.

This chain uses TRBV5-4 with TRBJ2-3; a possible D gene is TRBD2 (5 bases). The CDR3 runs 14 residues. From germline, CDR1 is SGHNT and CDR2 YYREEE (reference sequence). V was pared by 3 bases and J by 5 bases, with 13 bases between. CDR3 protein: CASSSLRAQDTQYF. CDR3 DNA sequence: TGTGCCAGCAGCTCCTTGCGGGCCCAAGATACGCAGTATTTT.

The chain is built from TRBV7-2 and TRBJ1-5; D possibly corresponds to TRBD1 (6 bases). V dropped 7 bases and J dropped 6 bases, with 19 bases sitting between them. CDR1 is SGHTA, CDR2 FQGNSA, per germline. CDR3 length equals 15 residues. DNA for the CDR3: TGTGCCAGCACCATAGGGGGGAGTTCCCGTCAGCCCCAGCATTTT. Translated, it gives CASTIGGSSRQPQHF.

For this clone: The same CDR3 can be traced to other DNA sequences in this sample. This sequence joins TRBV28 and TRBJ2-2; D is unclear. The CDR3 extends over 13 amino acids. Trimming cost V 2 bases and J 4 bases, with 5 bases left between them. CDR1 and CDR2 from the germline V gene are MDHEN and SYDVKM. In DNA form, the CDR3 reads TGTGCCAGCAGTTTAGAGAGCACCGGGGAGCTGTTTTTT. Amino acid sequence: CASSLESTGELFF.

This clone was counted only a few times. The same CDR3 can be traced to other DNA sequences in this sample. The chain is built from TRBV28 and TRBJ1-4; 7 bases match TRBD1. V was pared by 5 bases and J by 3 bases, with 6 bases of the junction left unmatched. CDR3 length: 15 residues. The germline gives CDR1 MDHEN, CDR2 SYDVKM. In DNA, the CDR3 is TGTGCCAGCAGTACCTCCGGGACAGCTAATGAAAAACTGTTTTTT. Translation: CASSTSGTANEKLFF.

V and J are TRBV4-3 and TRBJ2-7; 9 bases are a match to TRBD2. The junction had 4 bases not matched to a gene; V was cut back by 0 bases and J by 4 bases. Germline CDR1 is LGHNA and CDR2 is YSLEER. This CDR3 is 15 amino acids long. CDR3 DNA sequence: TGCGCCAGCAGCCAAGATTGGCGGGAGGGTTACGAGCAGTACTTC. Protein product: CASSQDWREGYEQYF.

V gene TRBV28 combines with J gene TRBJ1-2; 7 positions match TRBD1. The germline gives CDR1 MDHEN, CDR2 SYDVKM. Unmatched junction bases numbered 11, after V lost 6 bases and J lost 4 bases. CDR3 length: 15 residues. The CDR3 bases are TGTGCCAGCAGGCCGAACGGGGACAGCCGCTATGGCTACACCTTC. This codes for CASRPNGDSRYGYTF.

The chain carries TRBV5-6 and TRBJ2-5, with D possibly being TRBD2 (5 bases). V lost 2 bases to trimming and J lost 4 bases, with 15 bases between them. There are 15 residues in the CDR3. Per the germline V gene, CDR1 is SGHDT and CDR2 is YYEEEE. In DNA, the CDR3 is TGTGCCAGCAGCTTTTCGGGAATCACTAGAGAGACCCAGTACTTC. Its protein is CASSFSGITRETQYF. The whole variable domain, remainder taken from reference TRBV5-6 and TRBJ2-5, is DAGVTQSPTHLIKTRGQQVTLRCSPKSGHDTVSWYQQALGQGPQFIFQYYEEEERQRGNFPDRFSGHQFPNYSSELNVNALLLGDSALYLCASSFSGITRETQYFGPGTRLLVL.

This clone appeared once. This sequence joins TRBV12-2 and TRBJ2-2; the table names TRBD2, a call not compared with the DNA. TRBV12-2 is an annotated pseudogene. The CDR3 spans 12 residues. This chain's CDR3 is CASPLITGELFF. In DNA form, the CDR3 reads TGTGCAAGTCCTCTTATCACCGGGGAGCTGTTTTTT.

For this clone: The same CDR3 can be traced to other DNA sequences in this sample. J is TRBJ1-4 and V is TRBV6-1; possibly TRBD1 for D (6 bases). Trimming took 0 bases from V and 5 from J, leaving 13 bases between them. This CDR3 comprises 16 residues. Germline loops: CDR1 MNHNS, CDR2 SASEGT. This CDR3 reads CASSEAMGQGNEKLFF. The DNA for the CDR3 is TGTGCCAGCAGTGAAGCGATGGGGCAGGGGAATGAAAAACTGTTTTTT.

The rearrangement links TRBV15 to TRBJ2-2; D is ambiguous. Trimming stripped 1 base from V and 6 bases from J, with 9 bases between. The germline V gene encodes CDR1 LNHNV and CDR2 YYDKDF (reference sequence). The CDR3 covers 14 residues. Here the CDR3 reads CATSRAPRAGELFF. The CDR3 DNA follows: TGTGCCACCAGCAGAGCCCCTAGGGCCGGGGAGCTGTTTTTT.

DNA for the CDR3: TGTGCCAGCAGCTTGGGGACTAGCGGGAGTATGGGCACAGATACGCAGTATTTT. It is translated as CASSLGTSGSMGTDTQYF. V and J are TRBV5-4 and TRBJ2-3; 13 bases match TRBD2. The CDR3 runs 18 residues. V was clipped by 0 bases and J by 1 base; unmatched bases: 5. Germline lookup yields CDR1 SGHNT and CDR2 YYREEE (reference sequence).

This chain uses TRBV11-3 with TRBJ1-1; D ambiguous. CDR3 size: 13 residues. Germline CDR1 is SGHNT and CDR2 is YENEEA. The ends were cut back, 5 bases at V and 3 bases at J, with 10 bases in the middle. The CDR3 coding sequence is TGTGCCAGCAGCCCCAACGGTTACACTGAAGCTTTCTTT. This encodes CASSPNGYTEAFF.

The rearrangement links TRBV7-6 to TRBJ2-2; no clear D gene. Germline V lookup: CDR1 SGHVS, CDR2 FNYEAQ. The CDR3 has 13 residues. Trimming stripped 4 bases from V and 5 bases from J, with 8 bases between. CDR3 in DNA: TGTGCCAGCAGCTCTAAAACAACCGGGGAGCTGTTTTTT. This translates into CASSSKTTGELFF.

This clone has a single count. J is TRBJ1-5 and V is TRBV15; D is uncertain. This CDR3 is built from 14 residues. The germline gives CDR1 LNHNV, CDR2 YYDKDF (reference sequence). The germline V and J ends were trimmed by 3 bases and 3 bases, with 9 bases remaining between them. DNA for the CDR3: TGTGCCACCAGCAGGCTCGGCATCAATCAGCCCCAGCATTTT. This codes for CATSRLGINQPQHF.

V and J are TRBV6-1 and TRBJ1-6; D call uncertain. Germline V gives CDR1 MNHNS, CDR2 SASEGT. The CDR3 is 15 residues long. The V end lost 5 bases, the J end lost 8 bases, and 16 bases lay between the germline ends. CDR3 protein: CASSLLVGPDSPLHF. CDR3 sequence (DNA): TGTGCCAGCAGTTTACTTGTAGGGCCGGATTCACCCCTCCACTTT.

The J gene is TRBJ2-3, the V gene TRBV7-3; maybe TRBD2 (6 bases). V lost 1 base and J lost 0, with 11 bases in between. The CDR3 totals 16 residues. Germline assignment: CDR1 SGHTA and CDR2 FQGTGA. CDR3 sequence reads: CASSLNAGPSTDTQYF. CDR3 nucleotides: TGTGCCAGCAGCTTAAATGCGGGACCTAGCACAGATACGCAGTATTTT.

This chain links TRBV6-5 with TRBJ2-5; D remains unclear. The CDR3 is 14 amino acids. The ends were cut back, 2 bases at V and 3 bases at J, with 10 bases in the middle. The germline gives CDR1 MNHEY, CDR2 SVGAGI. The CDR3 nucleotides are TGTGCCAGCAGTTACCCGGGTCATGAAGAGACCCAGTACTTC. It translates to CASSYPGHEETQYF.